This TCR beta chain is drawn from a study of blood T cell repertoires in COVID-19. Participants' reported clinical history set cohort assignment. The data were produced by immunoSEQ multiplex PCR, yet TCRdb's version contains in-frame clones alone and is incomplete. The sample consists of roughly 400,000 clones, about 92% of them appearing once. The germline CDR1 and CDR2 sequences are ENHRY and SYGVKD. The CDR3 is 16 amino acids. V was trimmed by 4 bases and J by 3 bases, leaving 16 bases between them. The chain is built from TRBV10-3 and TRBJ2-1; TRBD1 might be the D (6 bases). Sequencing was done on a sample of PBMCs or T cells enriched from blood (not recorded which). This receptor was taken from a young man who had recovered from COVID-19. The CDR3 DNA reads as TGTGCCATCAGTGCGGGGAACAGGGTAAACTACAATGAGCAGTTCTTC. It translates to CAISAGNRVNYNEQFF.